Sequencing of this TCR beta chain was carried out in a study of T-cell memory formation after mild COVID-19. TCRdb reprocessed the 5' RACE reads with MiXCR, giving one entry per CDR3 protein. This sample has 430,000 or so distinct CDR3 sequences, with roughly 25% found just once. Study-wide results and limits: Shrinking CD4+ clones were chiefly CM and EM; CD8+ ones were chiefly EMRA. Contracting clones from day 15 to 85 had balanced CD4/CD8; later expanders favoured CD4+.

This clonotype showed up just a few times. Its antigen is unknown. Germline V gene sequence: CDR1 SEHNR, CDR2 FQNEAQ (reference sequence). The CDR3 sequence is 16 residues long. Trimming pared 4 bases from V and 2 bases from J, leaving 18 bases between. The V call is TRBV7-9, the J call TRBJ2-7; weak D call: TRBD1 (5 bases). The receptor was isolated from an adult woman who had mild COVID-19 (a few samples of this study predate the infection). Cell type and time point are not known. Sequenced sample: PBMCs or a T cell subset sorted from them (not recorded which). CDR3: CASSWTDTSRTYEQYF. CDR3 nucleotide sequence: TGTGCCAGCAGCTGGACGGACACGAGCCGTACCTACGAGCAGTACTTC.